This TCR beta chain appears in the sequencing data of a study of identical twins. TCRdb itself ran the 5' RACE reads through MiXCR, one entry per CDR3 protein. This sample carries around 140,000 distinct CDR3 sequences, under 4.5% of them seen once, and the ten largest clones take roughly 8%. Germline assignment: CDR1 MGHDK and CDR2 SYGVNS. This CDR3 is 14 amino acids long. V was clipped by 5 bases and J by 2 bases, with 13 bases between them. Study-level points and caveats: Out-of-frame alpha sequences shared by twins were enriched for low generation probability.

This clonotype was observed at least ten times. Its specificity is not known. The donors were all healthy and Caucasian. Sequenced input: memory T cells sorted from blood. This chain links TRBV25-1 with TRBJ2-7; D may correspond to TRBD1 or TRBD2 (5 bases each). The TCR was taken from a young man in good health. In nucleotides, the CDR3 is TGTGCCAGCAGTAGAGGGGCATCCCCCTACGAGCAGTACGTC. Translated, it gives CASSRGASPYEQYV.